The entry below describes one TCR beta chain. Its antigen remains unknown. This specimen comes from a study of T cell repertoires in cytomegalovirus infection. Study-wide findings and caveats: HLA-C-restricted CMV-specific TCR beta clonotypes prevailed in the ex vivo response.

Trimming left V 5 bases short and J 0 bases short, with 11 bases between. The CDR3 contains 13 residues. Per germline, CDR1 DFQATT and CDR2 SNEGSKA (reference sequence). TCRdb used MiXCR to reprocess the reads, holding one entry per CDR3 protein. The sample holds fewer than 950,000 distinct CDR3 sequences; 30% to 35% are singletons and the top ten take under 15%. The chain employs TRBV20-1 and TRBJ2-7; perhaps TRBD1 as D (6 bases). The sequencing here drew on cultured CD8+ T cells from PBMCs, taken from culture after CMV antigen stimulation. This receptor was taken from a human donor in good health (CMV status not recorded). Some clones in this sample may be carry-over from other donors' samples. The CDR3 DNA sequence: TGCAGTGCTTCGCCGGGACACTCCTACGAGCAGTACTTC. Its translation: CSASPGHSYEQYF.